These T cell receptor beta chains were read from a single sample in a study of early T cells in non-severe SARS-CoV-2 infection. TCRdb used MiXCR to reprocess the 5' RACE reads, holding one entry per CDR3 protein. The table has 60,000 or so distinct CDR3 sequences, roughly a tenth seen once. The sequencing input was whole blood. These receptors originate from an adult who was a healthcare worker with PCR-confirmed SARS-CoV-2 infection or an uninfected control (not recorded which). Both conserved end residues are part of each CDR3. A D gene is named only where the DNA matches it firmly. Rows give clone size only sometimes, using once, few, many, or a class for an expanded clone.

j_call v_call d_call clone_size cdr3_nt cdr3_aa
TRBJ2-1 TRBV6-1 - - TGTGCCAGCAGTGACGGACGCAGGCCCTACAATGAGCAGTTCTTC CASSDGRRPYNEQFF
TRBJ2-1 TRBV6-6 TRBD2 few TGTGCCAGCAGTTACGCCGGGACTAGCGGGGGGGGCGATGAGCAGTTCTTC CASSYAGTSGGGDEQFF
TRBJ1-2 TRBV3-1 - few TGTGCCAGCAGCCAAGTCCGGGGGCGAGGAGGCTACACCTTC CASSQVRGRGGYTF
TRBJ2-1 TRBV5-1 TRBD2 - TGCGCCAGCAGTTATACTAGCGGGGTAAGCTCCTACAATGAGCAGTTCTTC CASSYTSGVSSYNEQFF
TRBJ2-7 TRBV5-1 TRBD1 many TGCGCCAGCAGCGGACAGGGGATCGACGAGCAGTACTTC CASSGQGIDEQYF
TRBJ1-1 TRBV3-1 - many TGTGCCAGCAGCCAAGTACAGGGTGAGACCAATGAAGCTTTCTTT CASSQVQGETNEAFF
TRBJ2-5 TRBV9 TRBD2 many TGTGCCAGCAGCCCTGAGGTTCCTAGCGGGGGGGCCGAGGAGACCCAGTACTTC CASSPEVPSGGAEETQYF
TRBJ2-5 TRBV10-3 - many TGTGCCATCAGCGGGGGTTACCAAGAGACCCAGTACTTC CAISGGYQETQYF
TRBJ1-2 TRBV12-3/TRBV12-4 - many TGTGCCAGCAGTTTATTAGGGGACGGCTACACCTTC CASSLLGDGYTF
TRBJ2-3 TRBV5-1 - few TGCGCCAGCAGTACCTTTAGTCGCGGTACAGATACGCAGTATTTT CASSTFSRGTDTQYF
TRBJ2-3 TRBV4-2 - - TGTGCCAGCAGCCAAGATCGGGCGGGGGCGAGGGATACGCAGTATTTT CASSQDRAGARDTQYF
TRBJ1-2 TRBV12-3/TRBV12-4 - few TGTGCCAGCAGTTTCGGGGACGACTACACCTTC CASSFGDDYTF
TRBJ1-1 TRBV7-9 TRBD1 many TGTGCCAGCAGCTACATCACCGGACAGGGACGAACTGAAGCTTTCTTT CASSYITGQGRTEAFF
TRBJ1-1 TRBV4-1 - few TGCGCCAGCAGCCAGGCACAAATGAACACTGAAGCTTTCTTT CASSQAQMNTEAFF
TRBJ2-7 TRBV30 TRBD1 - TGTGCCTGGAGGGGGACAGGGTTTAACGAGCAGTACTTC CAWRGTGFNEQYF
TRBJ1-2 TRBV5-5 - - TGTGCCAGCAGCCCTCTCCCGGCCGGGAACTATGGCTACACCTTC CASSPLPAGNYGYTF
TRBJ1-3 TRBV4-1 TRBD1 - TGCGCCAGCAGCCACAAACAGGGGGCAGAAAACACCATATATTTT CASSHKQGAENTIYF
TRBJ2-1 TRBV11-2 TRBD1 - TGTGCCAGCAGCCAGTTCCGGGACAGGGTGAATGAGCAGTTCTTC CASSQFRDRVNEQFF
TRBJ1-3 TRBV11-2 - few TGTGCCAGCCACGGAAACACCATATATTTT CASHGNTIYF
TRBJ1-4 TRBV2 - many TGTGCCAGCACCAATAGAGGACAGTCTAATGAAAAACTGTTTTTT CASTNRGQSNEKLFF
TRBJ1-6 TRBV5-1 - many TGCGCCAGCACCCCCCCCACGCGGGTAACGAATCCACCCCTCCACTTT CASTPPTRVTNPPLHF
TRBJ1-2 TRBV20-1 - few TGCAGTGCTAGAGACTCCAGCGGGGGCTACACCTTC CSARDSSGGYTF
TRBJ2-3 TRBV30 - - TGTGCCTGGAGTAAAACCGGCCGTAGCACAGATACGCAGTATTTT CAWSKTGRSTDTQYF
TRBJ2-1 TRBV5-4 - few TGTGCCAGCAGCTTGGGCCAGAAGGGTGAGCAGTTCTTC CASSLGQKGEQFF
TRBJ2-5 TRBV18 - few TGTGCCAGCTCACCGCTGCAGGCTCAGGGAGAGACCCAGTACTTC CASSPLQAQGETQYF
TRBJ1-1 TRBV18 - many TGTGCCAGCTCATCCGCGTGGGGCGAAGGCACTGAAGCTTTCTTT CASSSAWGEGTEAFF
TRBJ1-1 TRBV5-1 - - TGCGCCAGCCGTGGAGAGCCAGTGAACACTGAAGCTTTCTTT CASRGEPVNTEAFF
TRBJ1-1 TRBV11-1 - few TGTGCCAGCAGCTTAGAGGTCAAGGGGGAAGCTTTCTTT CASSLEVKGEAFF
TRBJ1-2 TRBV30 - - TGTGCCTGGACCCTCCATGGGTTGGGCTATGGCTACACCTTC CAWTLHGLGYGYTF
TRBJ1-4 TRBV6-1 - many TGTGCCAGCAGTGAAAACGGAGAAAAACTGTTTTTT CASSENGEKLFF
TRBJ1-1 TRBV7-9 - - TGTGCCAGCAGCCGTGAGATCAACACTGAAGCTTTCTTT CASSREINTEAFF
TRBJ2-2 TRBV7-6 - many TGTGCCAGCAGCTTAGCGATGAACACCGGGGAGCTGTTTTTT CASSLAMNTGELFF
TRBJ2-1 TRBV7-2 TRBD2 many TGTGCCAGCAGCTTAAGGGTAGCGGGGGTTGTTGAGCAGTTCTTC CASSLRVAGVVEQFF
TRBJ2-3 TRBV2 TRBD2 - TGTGCCAGCAGTGTATCGGGGGGGCTCACAGATACGCAGTATTTT CASSVSGGLTDTQYF
TRBJ2-7 TRBV10-3 - - TGTGCCATCAGAGGGGACCGCCCCTACGAGCAGTACTTC CAIRGDRPYEQYF
TRBJ2-3 TRBV5-1 TRBD1 - TGCGCCAGCAGCTTGTCCGGGACAGGGGCCGGAGATACGCAGTATTTT CASSLSGTGAGDTQYF